This T cell receptor (beta chain) came from a study of tumor and adjacent non-tumor tissue in lung cancer. On the study more broadly: There were around 11 adenocarcinoma, a couple of squamous cell carcinoma and 1 small cell lung cancer cases.

The CDR3 sequence is 13 residues long. Between the trimmed V and J ends, which lost 3 bases and 7 bases, there was a span of 13 bases. CDR1 and CDR2 (germline): LGHNA, YNFKEQ. TCRbeta libraries were built with three rounds of nested PCR, modified from ARM-PCR. MiXCR, applied by TCRdb to the multiplex PCR reads, yields one record per CDR3 protein. The sample yields about 80,000 distinct CDR3 sequences, around 80% seen once. No cell sorting was done before RNA was extracted from the tissue. As concerns this clonotype: The antigen remains undetermined.

Study results and limitations: Tumor tissue had significantly higher TCR diversity than normal lung.

The V call is TRBV4-2, the J call TRBJ2-7; no firm D call. This clonotype was sampled from a woman between 45 and 60 years old with non-small cell lung cancer. Sequenced material: lung tumor tissue. The CDR3, as DNA: TGTGCCAGCAGCCAGTATCAGTCAAGAGAGCAGTACTTC. Translated, it gives CASSQYQSREQYF.